This TCR beta chain derives from a study of blood T cell repertoires in COVID-19. Germline lookup yields CDR1 LNHDA and CDR2 SQIVND (reference sequence). V lost 1 base and J 4 bases, leaving 11 bases between the germline ends. This CDR3 comprises 15 residues. As processed by the authors: How many nucleated cells were present was estimated from reference gene primer amplification. The method was immunoSEQ multiplex PCR; TCRdb's version includes in-frame clones alone and lacks a portion of them. V, J and clone size derive from that table, while D and trimming were established from the DNA sequence. The table includes about 400,000 clones, over 75% detected once. Residents of around 24 US areas, aged about 18 to 89 years, made up the participants. Assignments of participants to cohorts depended upon their own reported clinical history.

Sequencing was carried out using PBMCs or T cells enriched from blood (not recorded which). This TCR was recovered from a woman aged 35 to 49 with acute COVID-19. J is TRBJ1-5 and V is TRBV19, with unresolved D. Here the CDR3 DNA reads TGTGCCAGTAGTATAGTTGCAATCTATAATCAGCCCCAGCATTTT. Translated, it gives CASSIVAIYNQPQHF.